This record looks at one T cell receptor (beta chain) sequence and its context. This clone's antigen is unknown. Per-nucleotide qualities are absent, and no much larger clonotype sits a single base away. Different DNA sequences within this sample yield the same CDR3. This sample is part of a study of OX40 agonist ivuxolimab in advanced cancers. Looking at the study overall: Ivuxolimab, which targeted the costimulatory receptor OX40 (CD134), was an agonistic, fully human IgG2 monoclonal antibody. The monotherapy dose-escalation portion (N = 52 patients) of the phase I ivuxolimab trial is reported in the paper. Three dose-escalation patients achieved partial responses, one with hepatocellular carcinoma and two with cutaneous melanoma. Intravenous ivuxolimab was administered to patients every 2 weeks at six dose levels: 0.01, 0.1, 0.3, 1.5, 3 and 10 mg/kg. The purpose of peripheral TCRbeta sequencing was to test whether ivuxolimab changed TCR sequence diversity and led to clonal T-cell expansion. Prior anti-PD-1, anti-PD-L1 or anti-CTLA-4 therapy was permitted, and checkpoint inhibitors had been received by 40% to 50% of dose-escalation patients. Of the roughly 51 patients in dose escalation, about 20 had hepatocellular carcinoma, some 15 had melanoma, 9 had renal cell carcinoma and 9 had head and neck cancer. The dose-escalation cohort was around 84% male with a mean age of about 54 years, ranging from roughly 23 to 79. The paper's findings and limits, for the study overall: Low levels of normalized T-cell clonal expansion were also seen in some nonresponding patients. In the 0.1-3.0 mg/kg groups, partial responders were among the patients with the lowest normalized peripheral clonal expansion, particularly in CD8+ T cells. After ivuxolimab, CD8+ T cells had more expanded clones than CD4+ T cells on average. The antigen specificity of the clonally expanded peripheral T cells was not determined. At doses of 0.1 to 3.0 mg/kg, clonal expansion of both CD4+ and CD8+ blood T cells was observed from baseline to week 6.

Genomic DNA was extracted from sorted cells for sequencing of the TCRbeta CDR3 region. The immunoSEQ Assay was used for sequencing of TCRbeta CDR3 regions. Here the immuneACCESS table is served through TCRdb, limited to in-frame sequences with V and J called. Missing clones are a known gap in these copies; in checked studies unresolved V genes cover under half, and the rest lacks a known reason. The sample includes around 30,000 clones, with around 80% observed a single time. The ten largest clones add up to roughly 2.5% of the sample. The trial excluded patients who had a history of autoimmune disease or were on systemic immunosuppression. Peripheral blood for TCR sequencing was collected from all dose cohorts at baseline, on cycle 4 day 1, and on cycle 7 day 1. Samples came from an open-label, multicenter, first-in-human phase I dose-escalation trial of ivuxolimab. The trial enrolled adults with locally advanced or metastatic head and neck squamous cell, hepatocellular, melanoma or renal cell carcinoma. Before TCR sequencing, CD4+ T cells and CD8+ T cells from peripheral blood were sorted into separate populations.

The germline V gene yields SGHTA for CDR1 and FQGNSA for CDR2. Spanning cysteine to phenylalanine, the CDR3 consists of 14 amino acids. Only the CDR3 portion is preserved as DNA: 42 bases, with reading frame beginning at the first base. Trimming leaves V shorter by 5 bases and J shorter by 9 bases, with the junction holding 13 bases beyond the gene matches. The sequence came from an adult with an advanced solid tumor such as melanoma, head and neck, liver or kidney cancer. The sequence links TRBV7-2 to TRBJ2-7; TRBD1 aligns with 7 central bases. The specimen was CD4+ or CD8+ T cells sorted from blood, collected in a trial of the OX40 agonist ivuxolimab. Read as DNA, the sequence is TGTGCCAGCAGCCTGGGAGCAGGGGGTCGGGGGCAGTACTTC. It translates as CASSLGAGGRGQYF.